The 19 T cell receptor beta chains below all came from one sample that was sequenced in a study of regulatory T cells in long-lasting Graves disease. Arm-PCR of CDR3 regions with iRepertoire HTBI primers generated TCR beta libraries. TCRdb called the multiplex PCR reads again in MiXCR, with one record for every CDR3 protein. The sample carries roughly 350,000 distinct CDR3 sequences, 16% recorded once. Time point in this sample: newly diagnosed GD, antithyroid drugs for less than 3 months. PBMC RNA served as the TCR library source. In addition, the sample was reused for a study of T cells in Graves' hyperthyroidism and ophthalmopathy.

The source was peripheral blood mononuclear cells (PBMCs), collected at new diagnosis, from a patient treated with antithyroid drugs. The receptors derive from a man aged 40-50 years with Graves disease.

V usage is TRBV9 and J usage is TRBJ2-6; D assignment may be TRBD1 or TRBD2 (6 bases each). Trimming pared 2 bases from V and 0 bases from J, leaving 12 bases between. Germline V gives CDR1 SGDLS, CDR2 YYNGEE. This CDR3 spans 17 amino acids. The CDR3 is CASSVRGGSSGANVLTF. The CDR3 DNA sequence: TGTGCCAGCAGCGTCAGGGGAGGAAGCTCTGGGGCCAACGTCCTGACTTTC.

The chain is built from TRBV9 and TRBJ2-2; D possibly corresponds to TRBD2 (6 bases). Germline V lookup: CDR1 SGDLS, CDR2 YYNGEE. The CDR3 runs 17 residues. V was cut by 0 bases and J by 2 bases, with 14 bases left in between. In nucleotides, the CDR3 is TGTGCCAGCAGCGTAGCTACATGGCGGGGTAACACCGGGGAGCTGTTTTTT. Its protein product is CASSVATWRGNTGELFF.

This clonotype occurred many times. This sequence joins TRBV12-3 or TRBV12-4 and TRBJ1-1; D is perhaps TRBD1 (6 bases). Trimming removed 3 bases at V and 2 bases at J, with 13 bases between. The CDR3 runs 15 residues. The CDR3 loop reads CASSFSTGLNTEAFF. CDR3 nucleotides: TGTGCCAGCAGTTTCTCGACAGGATTAAACACTGAAGCTTTCTTT.

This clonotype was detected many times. As DNA, the CDR3 is TGTGCCAGCAGTCGGACAGATAATTCACCCCTCCACTTT. It encodes CASSRTDNSPLHF. The chain couples TRBV2 to TRBJ1-6, with D maybe TRBD1 (6 bases). Trimming cost V 5 bases and J 5 bases, with 7 bases left between them. Germline loops: CDR1 SNHLY, CDR2 FYNNEI. The CDR3 runs to 13 residues.

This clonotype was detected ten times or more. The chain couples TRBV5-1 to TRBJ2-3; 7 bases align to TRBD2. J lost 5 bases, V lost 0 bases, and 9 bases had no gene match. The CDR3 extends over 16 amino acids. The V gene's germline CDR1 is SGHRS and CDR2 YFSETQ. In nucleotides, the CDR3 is TGCGCCAGCAGCTTGGAGCGGGGCAGGGACTTAGATACGCAGTATTTT. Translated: CASSLERGRDLDTQYF.

The CDR3 is CASSDQGQAHLQYF. DNA for the CDR3: TGTGCCAGCAGTGACCAGGGACAGGCCCATTTGCAGTATTTT. The V gene is TRBV2, the J gene TRBJ2-3; TRBD1 aligns across 8 bases. Germline V gives CDR1 SNHLY, CDR2 FYNNEI. This CDR3 region has 14 residues. The V segment lost 3 bases and the J segment 11 bases; nucleotides outside the gene matches: 10. The full variable domain, in which reference TRBV2 and TRBJ2-3 provide the parts outside the CDR3, is EPEVTQTPSHQVTQMGQEVILRCVPISNHLYFYWYRQILGQKVEFLVSFYNNEISEKSEIFDDQFSVERPDGSNFTLKIRSTKLEDSAMYFCASSDQGQAHLQYFGPGTRLTVL.

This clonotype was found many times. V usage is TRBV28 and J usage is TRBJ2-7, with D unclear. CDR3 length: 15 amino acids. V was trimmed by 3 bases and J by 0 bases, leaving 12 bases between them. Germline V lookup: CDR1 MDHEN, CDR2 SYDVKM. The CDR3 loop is CASSFSDTGSYEQYF. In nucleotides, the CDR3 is TGTGCCAGCAGTTTCTCAGACACGGGCTCCTACGAGCAGTACTTC.

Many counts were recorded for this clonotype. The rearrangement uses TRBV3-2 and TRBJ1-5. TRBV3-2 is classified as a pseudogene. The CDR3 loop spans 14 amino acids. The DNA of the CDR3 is TGTGCCAGCAGCCAAGGACTCTACAATCAGCCCCAGCATTTT. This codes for CASSQGLYNQPQHF.

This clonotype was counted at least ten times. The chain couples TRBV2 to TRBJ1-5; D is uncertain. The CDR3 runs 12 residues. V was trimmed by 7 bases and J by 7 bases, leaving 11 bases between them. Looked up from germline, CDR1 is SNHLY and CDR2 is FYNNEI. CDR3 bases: TGTGCCAGCAAAGGAGGAACGCAGCCCCAGCATTTT. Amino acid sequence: CASKGGTQPQHF.

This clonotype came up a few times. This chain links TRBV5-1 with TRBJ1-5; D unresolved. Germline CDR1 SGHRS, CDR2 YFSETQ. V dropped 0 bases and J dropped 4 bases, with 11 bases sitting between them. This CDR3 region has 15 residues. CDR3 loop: CASSLDINPNQPQHF. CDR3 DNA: TGCGCCAGCAGCTTGGACATCAACCCAAATCAGCCCCAGCATTTT.

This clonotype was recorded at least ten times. Written as DNA, the CDR3 is TGCAGTGCTAGAGATACTAGGCGGGGGGACCAAGAGACCCAGTACTTC. Translation gives CSARDTRRGDQETQYF. The V call is TRBV20-1, the J call TRBJ2-5; 8 nucleotides agree with TRBD2. The junction had 6 bases not matched to a gene; V was cut back by 0 bases and J by 0 bases. The CDR3 sequence is 16 residues long. Per germline, CDR1 DFQATT and CDR2 SNEGSKA (reference sequence).

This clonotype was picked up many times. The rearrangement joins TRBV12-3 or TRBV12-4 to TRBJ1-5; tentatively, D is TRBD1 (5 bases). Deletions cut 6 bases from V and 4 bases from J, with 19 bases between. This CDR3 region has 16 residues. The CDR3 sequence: CASRPGGGIANQPQHF. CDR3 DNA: TGTGCCAGCAGACCGGGGGGGGGGATTGCAAATCAGCCCCAGCATTTT.

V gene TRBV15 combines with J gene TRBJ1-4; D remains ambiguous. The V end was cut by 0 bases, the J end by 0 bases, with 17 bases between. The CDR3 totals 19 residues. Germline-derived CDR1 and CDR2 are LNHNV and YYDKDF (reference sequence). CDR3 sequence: CATSRDFKSWGATNEKLFF. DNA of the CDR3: TGTGCCACCAGCAGAGATTTTAAAAGTTGGGGTGCAACTAATGAAAAACTGTTTTTT.

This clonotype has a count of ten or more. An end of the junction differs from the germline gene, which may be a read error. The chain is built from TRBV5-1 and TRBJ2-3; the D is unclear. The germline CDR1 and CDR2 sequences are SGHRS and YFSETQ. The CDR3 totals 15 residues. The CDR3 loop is CASSLDQPSTDTQYF. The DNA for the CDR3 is TGTGCCAGCAGTTTGGATCAGCCCAGCACAGATACGCAGTATTTT.

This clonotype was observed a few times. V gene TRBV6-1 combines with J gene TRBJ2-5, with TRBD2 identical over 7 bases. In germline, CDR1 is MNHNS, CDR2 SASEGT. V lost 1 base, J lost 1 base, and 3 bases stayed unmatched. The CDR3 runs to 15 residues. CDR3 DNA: TGTGCCAGCAGTGAAGTTTCGGGGGGCCAAGAGACCCAGTACTTC. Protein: CASSEVSGGQETQYF.

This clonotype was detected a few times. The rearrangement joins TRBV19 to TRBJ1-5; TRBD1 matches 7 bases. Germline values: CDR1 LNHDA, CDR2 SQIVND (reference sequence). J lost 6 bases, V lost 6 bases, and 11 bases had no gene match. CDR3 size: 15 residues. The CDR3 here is CASSNRQGVGQPQHF. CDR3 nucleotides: TGTGCCAGTAGCAATAGACAGGGTGTCGGTCAGCCCCAGCATTTT.

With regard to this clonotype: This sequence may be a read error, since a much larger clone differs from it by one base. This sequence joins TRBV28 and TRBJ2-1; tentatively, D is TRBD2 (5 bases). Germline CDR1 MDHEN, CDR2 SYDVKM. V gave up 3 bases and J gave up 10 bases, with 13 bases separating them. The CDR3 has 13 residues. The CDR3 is CASSFGGIYEQFF. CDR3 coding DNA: TGTGCCAGCAGTTTCGGAGGTATCTACGAGCAGTTCTTC.

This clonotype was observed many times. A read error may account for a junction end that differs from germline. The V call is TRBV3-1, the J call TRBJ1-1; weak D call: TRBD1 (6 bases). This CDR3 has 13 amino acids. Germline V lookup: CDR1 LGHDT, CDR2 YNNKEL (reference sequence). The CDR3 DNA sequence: TGTGCCAGCAGCCGGACAGACAACACTGAAGTTTTCTTT. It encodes CASSRTDNTEVFF.

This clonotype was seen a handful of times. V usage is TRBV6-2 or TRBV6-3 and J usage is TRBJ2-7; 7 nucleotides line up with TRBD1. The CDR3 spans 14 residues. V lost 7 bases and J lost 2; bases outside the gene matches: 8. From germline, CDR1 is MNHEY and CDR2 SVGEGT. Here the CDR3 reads CASTRDSYTYEQYF. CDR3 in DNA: TGTGCCAGCACCCGGGACAGCTACACCTACGAGCAGTACTTC.